These 15 T cell receptor beta chains originate from one sample sequenced in a study of blood T cell repertoires in COVID-19. Assay used: immunoSEQ multiplex PCR; TCRdb lists only in-frame clones, some missing. Of 210,000 or so clones listed, about 85% are singletons. Sequencing was carried out using peripheral blood. The receptors shown here come from a woman aged 80 or over with active or convalescent COVID-19.

The J gene is TRBJ1-5, the V gene TRBV6-5, with TRBD1 as a possible D gene (6 bases). The ends were cut back, 5 bases at V and 5 bases at J, with 13 bases in the middle. The CDR3 loop spans 14 amino acids. In germline, CDR1 is MNHEY, CDR2 SVGAGI. The CDR3 reads CASSLDRSHQPQHF. In DNA, the CDR3 is TGTGCCAGCAGTCTAGACAGGTCCCATCAGCCCCAGCATTTT.

The V gene is TRBV19, the J gene TRBJ1-2; D possibly corresponds to TRBD1 (5 bases). The V gene's germline CDR1 is LNHDA and CDR2 SQIVND (reference sequence). This CDR3 has 14 amino acids. V was pared by 4 bases and J by 4 bases, with 13 bases between. CDR3 coding DNA: TGTGCCAGTAGTAGACAACAGGAGCCCTATGGCTACACCTTC. Protein sequence: CASSRQQEPYGYTF.

The genes are TRBV18 and TRBJ2-7; no definite D call. V gave up 3 bases and J gave up 6 bases, with 9 bases separating them. In germline, CDR1 is KGHSH, CDR2 LQKENI. CDR3 length: 12 residues. The CDR3 reads CASSPTGGEQYF. CDR3 DNA sequence: TGTGCCAGCTCACCCACGGGTGGCGAGCAGTACTTC.

The chain joins TRBV29-1 to TRBJ2-7; D perhaps matches TRBD2 (5 bases). The CDR3 runs 15 residues. Germline V lookup: CDR1 SQVTM, CDR2 ANQGSEA. Trimming stripped 3 bases from V and 3 bases from J, with 18 bases between. CDR3 residues: CSVEVFEGKDYEQYF. The CDR3, as DNA: TGCAGCGTTGAGGTCTTTGAGGGTAAAGACTACGAGCAGTACTTC.

This clone was seen a single time. The V gene is TRBV5-5, the J gene TRBJ1-2, with TRBD1 as a possible D gene (5 bases). The V end was cut by 0 bases, the J end by 4 bases, with 10 bases between. The CDR3 is made up of 14 amino acids. Germline loops: CDR1 SGHKS, CDR2 YYEKEE (reference sequence). The CDR3, as DNA: TGTGCCAGCAGCTTGGGGTCGGGGGGCTATGGCTACACCTTC. Protein: CASSLGSGGYGYTF.

CDR3: CASTRQGSTDTQYF. The DNA for the CDR3 is TGTGCCAGCACCAGACAGGGGTCAACAGATACGCAGTATTTT. V gene TRBV11-3 combines with J gene TRBJ2-3, with TRBD1 matching 8 bases. With 7 bases clipped from V and 3 bases from J, the junction kept 6 bases outside the gene matches. The germline V gene encodes CDR1 SGHNT and CDR2 YENEEA. The CDR3 runs to 14 residues.

The genes are TRBV9 and TRBJ2-2; 7 bases match TRBD2. V lost 1 base and J lost 0; bases outside the gene matches: 0. The CDR3 is 15 residues long. Germline V CDR1 and CDR2: SGDLS, YYNGEE. The CDR3, as DNA: TGTGCCAGCAGCGTAACTAGCGCGAACACCGGGGAGCTGTTTTTT. It encodes CASSVTSANTGELFF.

The rearrangement uses TRBV30 and TRBJ1-1; the match to TRBD1 covers 7 bases. Germline-derived CDR1 and CDR2 are GTSNPN and SVGIG (reference sequence). Unmatched junction bases numbered 7, after V lost 0 bases and J lost 0 bases. The CDR3 covers 16 residues. As DNA, the CDR3 is TGTGCCTGGAGTGTTGGAGGGGGCGGCATGAACACTGAAGCTTTCTTT. It yields the protein CAWSVGGGGMNTEAFF. Variable domain in full (rest from reference TRBV30 and TRBJ1-1): SQTIHQWPATLVQPVGSPLSLECTVEGTSNPNLYWYRQAAGRGLQLLFYSVGIGQISSEVPQNLSASRPQDRQFILSSKKLLLSDSGFYLCAWSVGGGGMNTEAFFGQGTRLTVV.

V gene TRBV9 combines with J gene TRBJ2-3; 8 bases are a match to TRBD2. After removal of 1 base from V and 6 bases from J, the junction contained 13 bases not matched to a gene. Looked up from germline, CDR1 is SGDLS and CDR2 is YYNGEE. CDR3 size: 17 residues. The chain's CDR3 is CASSVNSGVTEGDTQYF. Here the CDR3 DNA reads TGTGCCAGCAGCGTAAATAGCGGGGTGACAGAAGGGGATACGCAGTATTTT.

DNA of the CDR3: TGTGCCAGCAGCGCGTTAAGGGACAGTGAAGCTTTCTTT. Translating gives CASSALRDSEAFF. The V and J genes are TRBV11-3 and TRBJ1-1, with 7 bases that match TRBD1. CDR3 size: 13 residues. Germline V gives CDR1 SGHNT, CDR2 YENEEA. With V trimmed by 5 bases and J by 7 bases, 7 bases remained unmatched.

The genes are TRBV5-4 and TRBJ2-1; TRBD1 is a possible D gene (5 bases). V was trimmed by 9 bases and J by 0 bases, leaving 10 bases between them. The CDR3 length is 13 residues. Germline CDR1 reads SGHNT; CDR2 reads YYREEE (reference sequence). The CDR3 bases are TGTGCCATACAGGAATCCTCCTACAATGAGCAGTTCTTC. It is translated as CAIQESSYNEQFF.

This clone was observed a handful of times. The J gene is TRBJ1-6, the V gene TRBV6-4; D is perhaps TRBD1 (5 bases). The V end lost 3 bases, the J end lost 6 bases, and 9 bases lay between the germline ends. The V gene's germline CDR1 is MRHNA and CDR2 SNTAGT. This CDR3 contains 14 residues. CDR3 amino acids: CASSERQGNSPLHF. CDR3 nucleotides: TGTGCCAGCAGTGAGCGGCAGGGTAATTCACCCCTCCACTTT.

CDR3 in amino acids: CASSFKNTGELFF. The DNA of the CDR3 is TGTGCCAGCAGCTTCAAGAACACCGGGGAGCTGTTTTTT. The rearrangement joins TRBV9 to TRBJ2-2; the D is unclear. Deletions cut 4 bases from V and 1 base from J, with 5 bases between. This CDR3 has 13 amino acids. CDR1 and CDR2 (germline): SGDLS, YYNGEE.

This clone was recorded a few times. The rearrangement joins TRBV7-7 to TRBJ1-2, with unresolved D. This CDR3 comprises 15 residues. Germline V gene lookup returns CDR1 SSHAT and CDR2 FNYEAQ (reference sequence). This CDR3 reads CARGVTTAANYGYTF. The CDR3 region has the DNA TGTGCTAGAGGAGTCACGACTGCAGCTAACTATGGCTACACCTTC.

The chain joins TRBV7-6 to TRBJ2-7, with D maybe TRBD2 (5 bases). The CDR3 consists of 17 residues. Trimming took 1 base from V and 2 from J, leaving 18 bases between them. CDR1 SGHVS and CDR2 FNYEAQ come from the germline V gene. The CDR3 nucleotides are TGTGCCAGCAGCTTAGTTGCGGGCGGCGGGTCCCCCTACGAGCAGTACTTC. Translation: CASSLVAGGGSPYEQYF.